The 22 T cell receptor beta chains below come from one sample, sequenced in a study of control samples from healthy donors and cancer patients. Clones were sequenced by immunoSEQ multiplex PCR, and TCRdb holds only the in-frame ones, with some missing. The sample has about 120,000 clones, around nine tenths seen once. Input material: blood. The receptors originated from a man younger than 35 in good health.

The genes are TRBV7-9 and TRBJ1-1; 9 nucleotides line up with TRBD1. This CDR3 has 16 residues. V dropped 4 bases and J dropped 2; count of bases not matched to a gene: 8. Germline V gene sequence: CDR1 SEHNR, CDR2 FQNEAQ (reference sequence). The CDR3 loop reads CASSSIRDRANTEAFF. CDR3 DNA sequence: TGTGCCAGCAGCTCCATCCGGGACAGGGCAAACACTGAAGCTTTCTTT.

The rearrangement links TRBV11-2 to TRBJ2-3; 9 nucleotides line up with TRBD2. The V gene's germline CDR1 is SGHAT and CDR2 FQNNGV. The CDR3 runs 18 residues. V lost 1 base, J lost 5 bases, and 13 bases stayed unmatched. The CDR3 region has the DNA TGTGCCAGCAGCTTAGGAGGGCTGCGGGGGGGCCCTAGAGATACGCAGTATTTT. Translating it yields CASSLGGLRGGPRDTQYF.

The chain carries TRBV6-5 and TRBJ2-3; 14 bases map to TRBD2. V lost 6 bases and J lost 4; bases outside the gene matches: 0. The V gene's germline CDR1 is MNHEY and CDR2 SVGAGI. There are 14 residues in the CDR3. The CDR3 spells CASRTSGGADTQYF. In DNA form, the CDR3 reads TGTGCCAGCAGGACTAGCGGGGGGGCAGATACGCAGTATTTT.

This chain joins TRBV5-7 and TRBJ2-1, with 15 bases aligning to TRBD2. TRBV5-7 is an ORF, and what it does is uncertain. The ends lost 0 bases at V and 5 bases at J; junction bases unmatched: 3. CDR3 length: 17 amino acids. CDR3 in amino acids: CASSLGRTSGGDNEQFF. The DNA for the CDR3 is TGTGCCAGCAGCTTGGGACGGACTAGCGGGGGGGACAATGAGCAGTTCTTC.

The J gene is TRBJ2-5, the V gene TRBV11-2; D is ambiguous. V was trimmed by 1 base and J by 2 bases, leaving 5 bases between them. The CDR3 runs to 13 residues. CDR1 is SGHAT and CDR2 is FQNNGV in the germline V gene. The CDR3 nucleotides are TGTGCCAGCAGCTTAGGACTTCAAGAGACCCAGTACTTC. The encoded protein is CASSLGLQETQYF. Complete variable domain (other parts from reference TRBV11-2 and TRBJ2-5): EAGVAQSPRYKIIEKRQSVAFWCNPISGHATLYWYQQILGQGPKLLIQFQNNGVVDDSQLPKDRFSAERLKGVDSTLKIQPAKLEDSAVYLCASSLGLQETQYFGPGTRLLVL.

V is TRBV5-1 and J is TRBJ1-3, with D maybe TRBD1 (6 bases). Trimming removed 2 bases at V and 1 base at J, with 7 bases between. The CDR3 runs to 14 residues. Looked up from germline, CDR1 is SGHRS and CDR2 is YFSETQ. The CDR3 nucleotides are TGCGCCAGCAGCTTACAGGGATCTGGAAACACCATATATTTT. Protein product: CASSLQGSGNTIYF.

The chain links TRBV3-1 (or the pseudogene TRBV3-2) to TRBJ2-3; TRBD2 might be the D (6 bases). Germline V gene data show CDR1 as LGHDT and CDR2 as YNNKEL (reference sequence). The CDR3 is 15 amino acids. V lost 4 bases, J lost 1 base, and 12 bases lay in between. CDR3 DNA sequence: TGTGCCAGCAGCCGAGTAGCGGCCCGCACAGATACGCAGTATTTT. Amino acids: CASSRVAARTDTQYF.

Here the CDR3 reads CASSIRRQLNTEAFF. CDR3 in DNA: TGTGCCAGTAGTATAAGGCGGCAGCTGAACACTGAAGCTTTCTTT. The chain joins TRBV19 to TRBJ1-1; unclear D gene. Trimming removed 2 bases from V and 0 bases from J, with 10 bases in between. Looked up from germline, CDR1 is LNHDA and CDR2 is SQIVND (reference sequence). The CDR3 consists of 15 residues. Full variable domain (missing parts from reference TRBV19 and TRBJ1-1): DGGITQSPKYLFRKEGQNVTLSCEQNLNHDAMYWYRQDPGQGLRLIYYSQIVNDFQKGDIAEGYSVSREKKESFPLTVTSAQKNPTAFYLCASSIRRQLNTEAFFGQGTRLTVV.

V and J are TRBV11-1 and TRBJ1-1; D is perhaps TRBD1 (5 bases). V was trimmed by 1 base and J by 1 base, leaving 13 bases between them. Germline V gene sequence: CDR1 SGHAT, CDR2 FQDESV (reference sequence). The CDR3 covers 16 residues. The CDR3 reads CASSLGDGKQNTEAFF. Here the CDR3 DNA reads TGTGCCAGCAGCTTAGGGGACGGAAAGCAGAACACTGAAGCTTTCTTT.

CDR3 in amino acids: CASSTEPGSYGYTF. The CDR3 nucleotides read TGCGCCAGCAGCACCGAACCAGGGTCCTATGGCTACACCTTC. This chain links TRBV5-1 with TRBJ1-2; tentatively, D is TRBD1 (5 bases). CDR1 and CDR2 from the germline V gene are SGHRS and YFSETQ. The CDR3 has 14 amino acids. Deletions cut 4 bases from V and 4 bases from J, with 14 bases between. Filled out from reference TRBV5-1 and TRBJ1-2, the complete variable domain reads KAGVTQTPRYLIKTRGQQVTLSCSPISGHRSVSWYQQTPGQGLQFLFEYFSETQRNKGNFPGRFSGRQFSNSRSEMNVSTLELGDSALYLCASSTEPGSYGYTFGSGTRLTVV.

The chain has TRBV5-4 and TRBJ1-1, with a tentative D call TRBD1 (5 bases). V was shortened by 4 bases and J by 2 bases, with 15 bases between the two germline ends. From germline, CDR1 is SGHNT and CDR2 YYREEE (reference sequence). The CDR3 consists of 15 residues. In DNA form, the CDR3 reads TGTGCCAGCAGCCCCGACAGCCCGTTTAACACTGAAGCTTTCTTT. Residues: CASSPDSPFNTEAFF.

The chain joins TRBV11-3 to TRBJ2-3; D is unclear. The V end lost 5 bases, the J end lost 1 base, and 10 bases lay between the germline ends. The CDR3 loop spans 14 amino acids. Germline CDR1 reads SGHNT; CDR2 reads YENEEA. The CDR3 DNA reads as TGTGCCAGCAGCCTCTATTCGGGCACAGATACGCAGTATTTT. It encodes CASSLYSGTDTQYF. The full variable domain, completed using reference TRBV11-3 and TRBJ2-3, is EAGVVQSPRYKIIEKKQPVAFWCNPISGHNTLYWYLQNLGQGPELLIRYENEEAVDDSQLPKDRFSAERLKGVDSTLKIQPAELGDSAVYLCASSLYSGTDTQYFGPGTRLTVL.

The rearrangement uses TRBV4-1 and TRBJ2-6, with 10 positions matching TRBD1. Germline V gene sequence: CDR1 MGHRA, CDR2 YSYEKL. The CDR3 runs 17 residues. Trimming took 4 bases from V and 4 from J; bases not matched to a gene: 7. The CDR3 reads CASSPQTGGLGANVLTF. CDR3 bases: TGCGCCAGCAGCCCCCAGACAGGGGGCTTGGGGGCCAACGTCCTGACTTTC.

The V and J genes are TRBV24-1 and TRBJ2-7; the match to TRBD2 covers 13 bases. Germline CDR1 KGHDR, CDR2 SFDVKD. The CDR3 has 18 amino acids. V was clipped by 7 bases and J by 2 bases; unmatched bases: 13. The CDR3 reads CATRLRSGTSGGAYEQYF. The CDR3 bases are TGTGCCACCAGACTTAGGAGCGGTACTAGCGGGGGGGCCTACGAGCAGTACTTC.

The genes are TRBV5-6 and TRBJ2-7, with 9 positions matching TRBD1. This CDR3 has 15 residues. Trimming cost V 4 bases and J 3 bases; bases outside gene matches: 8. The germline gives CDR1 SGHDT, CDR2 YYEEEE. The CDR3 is CASSVTGTGYYEQYF. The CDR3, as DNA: TGTGCCAGCAGCGTTACCGGGACAGGGTACTACGAGCAGTACTTC.

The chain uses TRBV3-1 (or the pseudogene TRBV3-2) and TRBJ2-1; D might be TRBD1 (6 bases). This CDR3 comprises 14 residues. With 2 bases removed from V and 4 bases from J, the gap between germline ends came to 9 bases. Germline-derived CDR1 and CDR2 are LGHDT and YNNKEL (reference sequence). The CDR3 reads CASSQKQGYNEQFF. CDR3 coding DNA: TGTGCCAGCAGCCAAAAACAGGGATACAATGAGCAGTTCTTC.

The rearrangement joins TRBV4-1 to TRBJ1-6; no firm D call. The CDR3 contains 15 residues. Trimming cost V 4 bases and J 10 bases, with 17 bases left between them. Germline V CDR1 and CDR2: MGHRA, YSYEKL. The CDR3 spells CASSPQTEGGSPLHF. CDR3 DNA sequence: TGCGCCAGCAGCCCCCAGACCGAGGGTGGCTCACCCCTCCACTTT.

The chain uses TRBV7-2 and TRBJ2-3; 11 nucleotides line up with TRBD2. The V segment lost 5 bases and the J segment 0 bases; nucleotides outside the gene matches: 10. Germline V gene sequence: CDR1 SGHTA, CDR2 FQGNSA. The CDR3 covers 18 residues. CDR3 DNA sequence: TGTGCCAGCAGCGGACCATCCTTAGCGGGGGGGAGCACAGATACGCAGTATTTT. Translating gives CASSGPSLAGGSTDTQYF.

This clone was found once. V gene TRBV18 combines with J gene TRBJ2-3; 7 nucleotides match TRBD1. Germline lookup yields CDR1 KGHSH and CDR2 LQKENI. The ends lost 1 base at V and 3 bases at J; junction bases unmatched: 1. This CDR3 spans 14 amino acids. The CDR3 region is CASSPLQGTDTQYF. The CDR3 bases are TGTGCCAGCTCACCACTACAGGGGACAGATACGCAGTATTTT.

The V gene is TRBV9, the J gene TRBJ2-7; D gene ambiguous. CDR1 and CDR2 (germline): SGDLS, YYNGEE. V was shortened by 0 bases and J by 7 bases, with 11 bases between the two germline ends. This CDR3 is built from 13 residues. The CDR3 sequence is CASSVGFLGEQYF. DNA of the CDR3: TGTGCCAGCAGCGTAGGATTTCTTGGGGAGCAGTACTTC. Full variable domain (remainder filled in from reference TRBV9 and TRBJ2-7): DSGVTQTPKHLITATGQRVTLRCSPRSGDLSVYWYQQSLDQGLQFLIQYYNGEERAKGNILERFSAQQFPDLHSELNLSSLELGDSALYFCASSVGFLGEQYFGPGTRLTVT.

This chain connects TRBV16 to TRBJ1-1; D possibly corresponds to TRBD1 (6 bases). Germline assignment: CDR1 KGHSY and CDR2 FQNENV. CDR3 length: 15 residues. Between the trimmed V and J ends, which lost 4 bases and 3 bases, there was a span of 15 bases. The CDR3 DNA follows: TGTGCCAGCAGCCCTGGGGGGCTTCGGGACACTGAAGCTTTCTTT. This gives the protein CASSPGGLRDTEAFF.

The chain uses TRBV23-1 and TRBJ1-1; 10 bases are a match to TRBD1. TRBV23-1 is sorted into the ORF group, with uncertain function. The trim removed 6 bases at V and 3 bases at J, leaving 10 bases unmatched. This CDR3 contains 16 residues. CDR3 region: CASSSSGDRGYTEAFF. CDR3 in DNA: TGCGCCAGCAGCTCCTCCGGGGACAGGGGTTACACTGAAGCTTTCTTT.